This section outlines one T cell receptor beta chain sequence together with its context. Its antigen is as yet unknown. The data were obtained in a study of shared clonotypes between healthy human individuals. Generated by immunoSEQ multiplex PCR, the TCRdb table keeps only in-frame clones and is missing some. The sample carries roughly 2,300,000 clones, around 90% recorded once. Study results and caveats: An anticipated effect of sequencing depth on clonotype sharing among donors was recognized. Of the naive CD4 clonotypes, roughly 5.5% were shared across four donors.

A split of CD4+ cells into CD45RA+ naive and CD45RA-negative memory subsets was performed. The V and J ends lost 6 bases and 5 bases, in that order; junction bases with no gene match: 7. CDR3 size: 14 residues. Looked up from germline, CDR1 is MDHEN and CDR2 is SYDVKM. This clonotype originated in a man between 18 and 29 years old in good health. Some clones in this sample may be carry-over from other donors' samples. Sequenced material: naive CD4+ T cells from PBMCs. As to subset: CD45RA+ positively selected. The rearrangement uses TRBV28 and TRBJ2-5; 9 bases fit TRBD1. In nucleotides, the CDR3 is TGTGCCAGCAGAAGGACAGGGGACGCGGAGACCCAGTACTTC. Translated, it gives CASRRTGDAETQYF. The entire variable domain, with the rest obtained from reference TRBV28 and TRBJ2-5, is as follows: DVKVTQSSRYLVKRTGEKVFLECVQDMDHENMFWYRQDPGLGLRLIYFSYDVKMKEKGDIPEGYSVSREKKERFSLILESASTNQTSMYLCASRRTGDAETQYFGPGTRLLVL.